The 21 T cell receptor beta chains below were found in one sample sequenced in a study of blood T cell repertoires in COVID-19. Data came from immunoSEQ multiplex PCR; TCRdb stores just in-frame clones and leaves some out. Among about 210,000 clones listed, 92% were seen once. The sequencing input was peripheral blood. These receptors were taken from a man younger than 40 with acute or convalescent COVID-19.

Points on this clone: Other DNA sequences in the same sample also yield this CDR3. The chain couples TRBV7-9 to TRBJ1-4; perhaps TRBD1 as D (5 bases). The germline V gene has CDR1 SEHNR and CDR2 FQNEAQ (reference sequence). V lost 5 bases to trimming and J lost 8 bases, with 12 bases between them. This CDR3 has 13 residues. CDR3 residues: CASSPTRGEKLFF. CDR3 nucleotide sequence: TGTGCCAGCAGCCCGACCCGGGGGGAAAAACTGTTTTTT.

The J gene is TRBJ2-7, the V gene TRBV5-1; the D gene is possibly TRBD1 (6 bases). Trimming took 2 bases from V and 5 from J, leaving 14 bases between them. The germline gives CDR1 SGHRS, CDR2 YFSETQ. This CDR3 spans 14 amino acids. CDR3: CASSFITGRDEQYF. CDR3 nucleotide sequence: TGCGCCAGCAGCTTTATAACAGGGCGGGACGAGCAGTACTTC.

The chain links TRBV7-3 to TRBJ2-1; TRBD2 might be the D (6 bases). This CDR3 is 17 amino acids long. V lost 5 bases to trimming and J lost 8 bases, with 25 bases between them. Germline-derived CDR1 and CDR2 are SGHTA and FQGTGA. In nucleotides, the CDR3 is TGTGCCAGCAGCCTTTCCCGGGGGACCCGGGCTTTCGATGAGCAGTTCTTC. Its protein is CASSLSRGTRAFDEQFF.

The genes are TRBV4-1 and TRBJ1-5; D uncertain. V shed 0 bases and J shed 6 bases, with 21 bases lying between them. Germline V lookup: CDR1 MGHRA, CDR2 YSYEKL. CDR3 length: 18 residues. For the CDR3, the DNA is TGCGCCAGCAGCCAAGATTCAGTCTACCCGGGTGTGAGTCAGCCCCAGCATTTT. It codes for CASSQDSVYPGVSQPQHF.

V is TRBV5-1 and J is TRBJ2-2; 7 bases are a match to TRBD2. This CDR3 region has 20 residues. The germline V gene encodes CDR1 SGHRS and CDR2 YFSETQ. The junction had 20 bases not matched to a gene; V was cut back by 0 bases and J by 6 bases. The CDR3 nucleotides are TGCGCCAGCAGCTTGGGCCCACTGCCTATGGGAGGGCCTCAACCCGGGGAGCTGTTTTTT. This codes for CASSLGPLPMGGPQPGELFF.

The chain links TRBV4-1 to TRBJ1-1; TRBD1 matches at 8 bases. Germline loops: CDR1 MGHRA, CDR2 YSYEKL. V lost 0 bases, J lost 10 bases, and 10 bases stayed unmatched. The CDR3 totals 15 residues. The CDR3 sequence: CASSQEGQGAKLAFF. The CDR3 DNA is TGCGCCAGCAGCCAAGAAGGGCAGGGGGCGAAGCTAGCTTTCTTT.

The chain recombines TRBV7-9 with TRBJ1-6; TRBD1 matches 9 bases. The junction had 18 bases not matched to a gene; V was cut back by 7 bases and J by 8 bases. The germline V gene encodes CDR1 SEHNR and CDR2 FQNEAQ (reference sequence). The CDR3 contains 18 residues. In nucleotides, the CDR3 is TGTGCCAGCACCCATCCCCCCGGACGGACAGGGGTTTATTCACCCCTCCACTTT. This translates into CASTHPPGRTGVYSPLHF.

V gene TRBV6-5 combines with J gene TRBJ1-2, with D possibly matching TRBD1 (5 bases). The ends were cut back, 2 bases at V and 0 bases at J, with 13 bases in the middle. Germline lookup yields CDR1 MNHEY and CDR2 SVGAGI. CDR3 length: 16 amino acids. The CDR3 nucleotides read TGTGCCAGCAGTTACGACCAGACAGTCCCTAACTATGGCTACACCTTC. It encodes CASSYDQTVPNYGYTF.

The chain's CDR3 is CSLTWTSERRELFF. Here the CDR3 DNA reads TGCAGCCTAACGTGGACTAGCGAACGACGGGAGCTGTTTTTT. The chain couples TRBV29-1 to TRBJ2-2, with 9 bases identical to TRBD2. Germline V lookup: CDR1 SQVTM, CDR2 ANQGSEA. V lost 8 bases and J lost 9; bases outside the gene matches: 13. The CDR3 runs to 14 residues.

CDR3: CASSETVQETQYF. CDR3 bases: TGCGCCAGCAGTGAGACTGTCCAAGAGACCCAGTACTTC. The chain uses TRBV10-1 and TRBJ2-5, with D uncertain. The V end lost 2 bases, the J end lost 1 base, and 5 bases lay between the germline ends. This CDR3 is 13 amino acids long. CDR1 WNHNN and CDR2 SYGVQD come from the germline V gene (reference sequence).

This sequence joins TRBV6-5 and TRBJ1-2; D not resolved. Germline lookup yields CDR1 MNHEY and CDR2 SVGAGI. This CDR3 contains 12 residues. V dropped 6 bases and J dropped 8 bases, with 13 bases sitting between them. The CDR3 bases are TGTGCCAGCAGCCGAACTGCGGGGGGCTACACCTTC. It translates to CASSRTAGGYTF.

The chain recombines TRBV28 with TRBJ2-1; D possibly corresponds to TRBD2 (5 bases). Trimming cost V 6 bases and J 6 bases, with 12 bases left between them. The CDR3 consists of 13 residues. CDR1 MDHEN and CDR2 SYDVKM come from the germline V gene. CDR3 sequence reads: CASRASSVNEQFF. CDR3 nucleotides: TGTGCCAGCAGGGCTAGCTCCGTCAATGAGCAGTTCTTC.

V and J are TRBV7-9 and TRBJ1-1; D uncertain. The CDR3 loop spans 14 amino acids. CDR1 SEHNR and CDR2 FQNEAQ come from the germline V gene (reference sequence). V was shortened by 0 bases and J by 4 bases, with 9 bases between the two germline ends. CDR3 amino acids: CASSLAFSVTEAFF. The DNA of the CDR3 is TGTGCCAGCAGCTTAGCGTTCAGTGTCACTGAAGCTTTCTTT.

The CDR3 coding sequence is TGTGCCAGCAGTTACTTGACTAGCGGGACCACAGATACGCAGTATTTT. Its translation is CASSYLTSGTTDTQYF. This rearrangement joins TRBV6-5 to TRBJ2-3; 11 nucleotides align to TRBD2. Trimming at V came to 1 base and at J to 2 bases, leaving 2 bases not matched to a gene. This CDR3 is built from 16 residues. Germline CDR1 MNHEY, CDR2 SVGAGI.

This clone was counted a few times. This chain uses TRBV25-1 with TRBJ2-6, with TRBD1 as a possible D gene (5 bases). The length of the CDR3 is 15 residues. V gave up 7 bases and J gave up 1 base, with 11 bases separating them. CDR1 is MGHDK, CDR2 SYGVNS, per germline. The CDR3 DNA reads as TGTGCCAGCACCCTGAAGGGGTCTGGGGCCAACGTCCTGACTTTC. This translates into CASTLKGSGANVLTF.

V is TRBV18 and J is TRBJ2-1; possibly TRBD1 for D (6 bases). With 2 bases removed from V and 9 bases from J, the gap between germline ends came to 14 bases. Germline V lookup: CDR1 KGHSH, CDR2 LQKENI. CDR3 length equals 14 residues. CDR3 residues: CASSPTGLSGEQFF. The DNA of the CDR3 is TGTGCCAGCTCACCAACAGGGTTAAGTGGTGAGCAGTTCTTC. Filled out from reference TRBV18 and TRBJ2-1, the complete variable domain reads NAGVMQNPRHLVRRRGQEARLRCSPMKGHSHVYWYRQLPEEGLKFMVYLQKENIIDESGMPKERFSAEFPKEGPSILRIQQVVRGDSAAYFCASSPTGLSGEQFFGPGTRLTVL.

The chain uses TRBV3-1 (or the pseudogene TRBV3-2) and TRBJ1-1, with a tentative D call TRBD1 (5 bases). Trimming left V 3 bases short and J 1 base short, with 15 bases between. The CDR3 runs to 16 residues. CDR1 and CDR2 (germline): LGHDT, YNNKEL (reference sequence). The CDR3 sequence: CASSHGGWDRNTEAFF. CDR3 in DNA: TGTGCCAGCAGCCATGGGGGGTGGGATCGGAACACTGAAGCTTTCTTT.

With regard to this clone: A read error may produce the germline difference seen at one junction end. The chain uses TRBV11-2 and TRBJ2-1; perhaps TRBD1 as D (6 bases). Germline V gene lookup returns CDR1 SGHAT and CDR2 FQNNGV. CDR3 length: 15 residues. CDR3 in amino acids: CASSLDTTGYNEQFF. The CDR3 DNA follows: TGTGCCAGCAGCTTAGACACCACAGGGTACAATGAACAGTTCTTC.

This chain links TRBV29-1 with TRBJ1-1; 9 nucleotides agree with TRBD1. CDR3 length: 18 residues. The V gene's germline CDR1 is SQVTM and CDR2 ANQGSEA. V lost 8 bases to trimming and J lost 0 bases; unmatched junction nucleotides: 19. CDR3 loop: CSLYIIPGQGNMNTEAFF. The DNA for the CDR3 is TGCAGCCTTTACATCATACCGGGACAGGGAAACATGAACACTGAAGCTTTCTTT.

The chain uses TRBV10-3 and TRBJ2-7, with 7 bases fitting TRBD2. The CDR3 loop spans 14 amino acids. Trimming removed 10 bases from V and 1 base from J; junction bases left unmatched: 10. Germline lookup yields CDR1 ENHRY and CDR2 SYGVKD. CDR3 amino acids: CATTPRLASYEQYF. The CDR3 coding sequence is TGTGCCACTACTCCGCGACTAGCTTCCTACGAGCAGTACTTC.

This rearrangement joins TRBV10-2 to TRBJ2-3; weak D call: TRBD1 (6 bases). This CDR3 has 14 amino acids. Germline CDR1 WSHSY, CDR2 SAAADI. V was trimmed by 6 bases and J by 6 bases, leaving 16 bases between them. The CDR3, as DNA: TGCGCCAGCAGCTGGACAGCGAGGGGGGATACGCAGTATTTT. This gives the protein CASSWTARGDTQYF.